Below are 7 T cell receptor beta chains sequenced from a single sample in a study of CD8+CD57+ T cells in acquired aplastic anemia. Before being chosen for sequencing, patients had shown CD8+CD57+ cell expansion by flow cytometry. Profiles of TCR beta VDJ and CDR3 were generated from a genomic DNA template. TCRdb re-derived calls from the reads in MiXCR, one entry per CDR3 protein. The sample holds more than 150,000 distinct CDR3 sequences, 48% seen once. The specimen was sorted CD4+, CD8+, or CD8+CD57+ T cells (not recorded which) from PBMCs. The source is a human donor with aplastic anemia.

V and J are TRBV11-1 and TRBJ2-1; TRBD1 matches 7 bases. V trimming: 6 bases; J trimming: 4 bases; junction bases outside the gene matches: 9. The CDR3 contains 15 residues. The V gene's germline CDR1 is SGHAT and CDR2 FQDESV (reference sequence). This CDR3 reads CASRKRGTDYNEQFF. CDR3 sequence (DNA): TGTGCCAGCAGGAAAAGAGGGACAGATTACAATGAGCAGTTCTTC.

The genes are TRBV7-9 and TRBJ1-1, with no clear D. Germline V CDR1 and CDR2: SEHNR, FQNEAQ (reference sequence). The ends were cut back, 1 base at V and 4 bases at J, with 10 bases in the middle. This CDR3 region has 14 residues. The DNA of the CDR3 is TGTGCCAGCAGCTTAGGGCCGGGAACCACTGAAGCTTTCTTT. It yields the protein CASSLGPGTTEAFF. The full variable domain, in which reference TRBV7-9 and TRBJ1-1 provide the parts outside the CDR3, is DTGVSQNPRHKITKRGQNVTFRCDPISEHNRLYWYRQTLGQGPEFLTYFQNEAQLEKSRLLSDRFSAERPKGSFSTLEIQRTEQGDSAMYLCASSLGPGTTEAFFGQGTRLTVV.

This clonotype was counted at least ten times. The rearrangement uses TRBV20-1 and TRBJ1-4; perhaps TRBD1 as D (6 bases). V lost 4 bases and J lost 8, with 14 bases in between. The CDR3 extends over 13 amino acids. Germline lookup yields CDR1 DFQATT and CDR2 SNEGSKA (reference sequence). The DNA for the CDR3 is TGCAGTGCTACCGGGACACCCAAGGAAAAACTGTTTTTT. Amino acid sequence: CSATGTPKEKLFF.

As concerns this clonotype: This sequence may be a read error, since a much larger clone differs from it by one base. The chain uses TRBV6-1 and TRBJ2-5, with no clear D. V dropped 1 base and J dropped 4 bases, with 7 bases sitting between them. The germline CDR1 and CDR2 sequences are MNHNS and SASEGT. The CDR3 spans 13 residues. CDR3 sequence (DNA): TGTGCCAGCAGTGAAGAACCGTTAGAGACCCAGTACTTC. It translates to CASSEEPLETQYF.

This chain connects TRBV30 to TRBJ1-4, with a possible D match to TRBD1 (5 bases). Trimming stripped 2 bases from V and 1 base from J, with 11 bases between. This CDR3 region has 15 residues. Looked up from germline, CDR1 is GTSNPN and CDR2 is SVGIG (reference sequence). The CDR3 sequence: CAWSQGVGTNEKLFF. Written as DNA, the CDR3 is TGTGCCTGGAGTCAAGGGGTGGGAACTAATGAAAAACTGTTTTTT.

This clonotype was detected only a few times. V usage is TRBV3-1 and J usage is TRBJ1-2; D gene ambiguous. The CDR3 contains 15 residues. Germline V gives CDR1 LGHDT, CDR2 YNNKEL (reference sequence). V was clipped by 4 bases and J by 4 bases, with 16 bases between them. CDR3 DNA sequence: TGTGCCAGCAGCCCAGGTGGCCGGCCGCGCTATGGCTACACCTTC. Protein: CASSPGGRPRYGYTF.

CDR3 nucleotides: TGTGCCAGCAAGTCGGACAGGCTCACAGATACGCAGTATTTT. Its translation is CASKSDRLTDTQYF. This sequence joins TRBV2 and TRBJ2-3; 7 nucleotides agree with TRBD1. This CDR3 comprises 14 residues. CDR1 is SNHLY, CDR2 FYNNEI, per germline. The J segment lost 2 bases and the V segment lost 7 bases, leaving 6 bases of the junction unmatched.